This T cell receptor (beta chain) was sequenced during a study of blood T cell repertoires in COVID-19. At the level of the study: From the United States, Italy and Spain came samples of acute and convalescent COVID-19. Nucleic acid was either cDNA or gDNA, and it came from T cells, B-cell-depleted T cells, or PBMCs.

Authors' processing steps: It was from reference gene primer amplification that nucleated cell counts were estimated. The method was immunoSEQ multiplex PCR; TCRdb's version includes in-frame clones alone and lacks a portion of them. Clone size and V and J calls were adopted from that table, with D and trimming inferred from the DNA. The sample includes some 110,000 clones, around nine tenths of them seen just once. V was pared by 5 bases and J by 1 base, with 9 bases between. The CDR3 extends over 13 amino acids. CDR1 is SEHNR and CDR2 is FQNEAQ in the germline V gene (reference sequence). Sequencing input: peripheral blood. The TCR was taken from a human donor in a cohort sampled during active COVID-19. The rearrangement links TRBV7-9 to TRBJ2-7; D is possibly TRBD1 (6 bases). CDR3 sequence reads: CASSPRGSYEQYF. DNA for the CDR3: TGTGCCAGCAGCCCAAGGGGGTCCTACGAGCAGTACTTC.